This T cell receptor beta chain appears in the sequencing data of a study of shared clonotypes between healthy human individuals (dated by TCRdb to 2019 to 2021). Broadly, across the study: A few men and two women, aged 18 to 49 years, made up the cohort. Blood TCR repertoires of five healthy adults were deeply sequenced to estimate repertoire size and the extent of clonotype sharing between individuals. Per donor, leukapheresis produced somewhere between about 0.94 and 9.5 billion PBMCs. Different laboratories and diverse techniques were used to prepare libraries and sequence TCR repertoires, to increase sequencing depth and limit assay-specific biases. For each donor, three plates each were used for CD4 naive and CD4 memory, two plates were used for CD8 naive, and one plate was used for CD8 memory. The study at large found these results: Higher generation probabilities were observed for clonotypes shared by all four sorted-subset donors than for non-shared clonotypes. When four donors were compared, the shared fraction of clonotypes was around 5% for naive CD4, approximately 3.3% for naive CD8, more than 2% for memory CD4, and 0.4% for memory CD8. Sampling was limited to blood, and TCR repertoires in tissue likely differ from TCR repertoires in blood. Even with the large sequencing depth, rarefaction of the sorted-subset datasets indicated that sequencing was incomplete. The small number of donors limited the genetic and exposure-history diversity represented. Estimated clonotype richness was generally larger for naive than for memory subsets. Pairwise subsampling indicated that sequencing depth was expected to affect the degree of clonotype sharing among donors.

Using the deep immunoSEQ assay, TCR CDR3 regions were amplified from genomic DNA by multiplex PCR. Extracted genomic DNA from each cell subset was spread evenly across all wells of several immunoSEQ 96-well plates, with each plate serving as a replicate. For sorted subsets, each replicate PCR was loaded with roughly 0.2 ug genomic DNA, equivalent to 30,000 or so T cell genomes. The purified libraries were quantified using a Qubit 3.0 fluorometer, sized with a Bioanalyzer 2100, and then quantified again using the KAPA Library Quantification kit. Every immunoSEQ 96-well plate was sequenced on a dedicated single-read 150-cycle Illumina NextSeq 550 flow cell. The paper's data handling went like this. Because only junctional sequences without quality scores were contained in the immunoSEQ output, filtering matching that applied to full-length reads could not be performed. Sequences were annotated with PyIR, a Python wrapper for IgBLAST v1.9, using IMGT germline references to assign V/J genes and CDR3. Reads with weak V/J assignments (E-value above 1e-6), missing CDR3, stop codons, out-of-frame junctions, or ambiguous translated residues were removed. V3J clonotypes were defined by identical inferred V gene, J gene, and CDR3 amino acid sequence. The percentage overlap between two repertoires was calculated by dividing the number of shared unique clonotypes by the size of the smaller repertoire. RTK rarefaction, the Chao1 estimator, and Recon v2.1 estimates of unobserved clonotypes were used to assess repertoire richness. OLGA was used to compute generation probabilities for all TCRbeta clonotypes that the gDNA method yielded from a handful of donors. The source is immuneACCESS, and TCRdb retained only in-frame sequences with V and J called. Part of the clones is not carried over; for the studies checked, unresolved V genes explain less than half of this, and the remainder is unexplained. V and J calls plus clone size are reproduced from that table; the DNA served to infer D and trimming. The sample profile shows around 2,000,000 clones; just under 95% of them were found once. The ten most abundant clones make up 0.9% to 1.5% of the sample.

CD8 naive samples were obtained by positive selection for CCR7 among CD45RO-negative cells, yielding a CD45RA+CCR7+ population from which TemRA cells were excluded. The donors were healthy, HIV-negative adults with no recently reported acute infections or vaccinations. Only Caucasian adults living in Nashville, Tennessee, USA were represented among the donors. Blood was obtained by leukapheresis, after which PBMCs were separated by Ficoll-Histopaque density gradient centrifugation and cryopreserved in liquid nitrogen vapor phase. Analytical flow cytometry was used to check the purity and quantity of every magnetically sorted T cell population. From each sorted fraction, genomic DNA was isolated and quantified by UV absorbance on a Nanodrop 2000c. As for this clone: Its antigen remains unidentified. Base quality data are lacking; no much larger clone is found one base away.

Sequenced sample: naive CD8+ T cells sorted from blood. The sample's cell subset or site label, in plain terms: CD45RA+CCR7+. This sequence was found in a man aged 18 to 35 in good health.

The DNA sequence is given as TGTGCCAGCAGCTTAGCTGCACAGGACATTCAGTACTTC. This sequence encodes CASSLAAQDIQYF. This sequence uses TRBV7-9 and TRBJ2-4, and possibly TRBD1, on 5 matching bases. CDR1 and CDR2 were assigned from the germline V gene (reference sequence) as SEHNR and FQNEAQ. From cysteine to phenylalanine, the CDR3 is 13 amino acids long. Of the read, only the CDR3 DNA is kept; its 39 bases are in frame from base 1. V drops 0 bases and J drops 8 bases, leaving 8 bases in between.